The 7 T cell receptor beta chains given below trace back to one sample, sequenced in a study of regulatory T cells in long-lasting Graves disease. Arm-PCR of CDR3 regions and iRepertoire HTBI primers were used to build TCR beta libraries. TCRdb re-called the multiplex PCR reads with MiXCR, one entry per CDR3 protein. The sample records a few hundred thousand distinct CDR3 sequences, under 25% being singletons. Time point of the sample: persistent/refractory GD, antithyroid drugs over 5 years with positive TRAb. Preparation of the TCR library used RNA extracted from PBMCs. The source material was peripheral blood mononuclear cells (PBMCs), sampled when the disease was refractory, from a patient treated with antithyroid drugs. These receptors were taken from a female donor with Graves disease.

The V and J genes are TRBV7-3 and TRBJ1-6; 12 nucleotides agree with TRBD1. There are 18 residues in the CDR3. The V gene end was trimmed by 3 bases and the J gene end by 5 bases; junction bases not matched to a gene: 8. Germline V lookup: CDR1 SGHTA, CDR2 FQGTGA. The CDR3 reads CASSFRDRGRIDNSPLHF. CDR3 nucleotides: TGTGCCAGCAGCTTCCGGGACAGGGGGCGCATCGATAATTCACCCCTCCACTTT. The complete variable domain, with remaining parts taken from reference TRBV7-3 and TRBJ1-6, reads GAGVSQTPSNKVTEKGKYVELRCDPISGHTALYWYRQSLGQGPEFLIYFQGTGAADDSGLPNDRFFAVRPEGSVSTLKIQRTERGDSAVYLCASSFRDRGRIDNSPLHFGNGTRLTVT.

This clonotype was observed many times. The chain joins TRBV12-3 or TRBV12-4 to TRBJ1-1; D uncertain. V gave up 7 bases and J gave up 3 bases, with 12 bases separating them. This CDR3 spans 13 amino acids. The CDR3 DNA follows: TGTGCCAGCACCCCTCATAGGGACACTGAAGCTTTCTTT. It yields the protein CASTPHRDTEAFF.

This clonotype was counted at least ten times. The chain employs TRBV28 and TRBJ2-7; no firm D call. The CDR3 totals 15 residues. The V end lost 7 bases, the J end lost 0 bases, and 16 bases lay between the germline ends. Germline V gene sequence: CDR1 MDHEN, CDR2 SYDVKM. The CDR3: CASTQEGLLSYEQYF. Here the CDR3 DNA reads TGTGCCAGCACCCAGGAAGGTCTCCTCTCCTACGAGCAGTACTTC.

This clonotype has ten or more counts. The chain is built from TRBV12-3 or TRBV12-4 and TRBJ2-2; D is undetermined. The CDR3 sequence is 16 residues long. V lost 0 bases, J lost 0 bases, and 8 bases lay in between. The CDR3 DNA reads TGTGCCAGCAGTTTAGCGTTGGGGACGAACACCGGGGAGCTGTTTTTT. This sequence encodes CASSLALGTNTGELFF.

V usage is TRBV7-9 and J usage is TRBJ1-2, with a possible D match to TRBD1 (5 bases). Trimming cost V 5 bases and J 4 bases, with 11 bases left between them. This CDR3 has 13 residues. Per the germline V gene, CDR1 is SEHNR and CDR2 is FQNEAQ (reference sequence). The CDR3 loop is CASSIDSRYGYTF. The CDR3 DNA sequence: TGTGCCAGCAGCATCGACAGTCGCTATGGCTACACCTTC.

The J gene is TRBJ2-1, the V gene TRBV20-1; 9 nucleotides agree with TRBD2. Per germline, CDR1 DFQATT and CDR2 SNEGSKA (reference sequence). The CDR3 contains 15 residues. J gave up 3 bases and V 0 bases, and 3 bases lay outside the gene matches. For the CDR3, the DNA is TGCAGTGCTAGAGAACTAGCGGGTAACTACAATGAGCAGTTCTTC. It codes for CSARELAGNYNEQFF.

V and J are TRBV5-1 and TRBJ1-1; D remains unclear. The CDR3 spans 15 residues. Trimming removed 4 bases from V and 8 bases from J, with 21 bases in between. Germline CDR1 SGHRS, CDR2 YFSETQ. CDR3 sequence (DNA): TGCGCCAGCAGCCCTAGGCCCCGGGGTCCTGGGGAAGCTTTCTTT. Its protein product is CASSPRPRGPGEAFF.